The following is a T cell receptor (beta chain) sequence with its context. The use of a sample-barcoded 5' primer and a J-beta primer mix characterized a second PCR of roughly 6 to 12 cycles. Each CDR3 protein gets one entry after TCRdb re-called the 5' RACE reads with MiXCR. The sample lists 650,000 to 900,000 distinct CDR3 sequences, about 59% occurring once. Extraction yielded at least 6 micrograms of total RNA per sample. The data belong to a study of blood T cells in healthy people across ages. Per germline, CDR1 SEHNR and CDR2 FQNEAQ (reference sequence). The CDR3 extends over 15 amino acids. V was cut by 5 bases and J by 3 bases, with 14 bases left in between.

Input material: blood. The rearrangement joins TRBV7-9 to TRBJ2-1, with D perhaps given as TRBD1 or TRBD2 (5 bases each). The TCR sequence derives from a man aged 30-40 years in good health. Here the CDR3 DNA reads TGTGCCAGCAGCCCCCAACAGGCGGGCTACAATGAGCAGTTCTTC. Translation: CASSPQQAGYNEQFF.